This entry lists 9 T cell receptor beta chains sequenced from one sample in a study of T cells in Graves' hyperthyroidism and ophthalmopathy. RNA transcripts served as the template for amplifying TCR beta CDR3 regions. Primed by the HTBI set, a first-round RT-PCR was run on the TCR CDR3. TCRdb re-derived calls from the multiplex PCR reads in MiXCR, one entry per CDR3 protein. The table has 350,000 to 400,000 distinct CDR3 sequences, more than 12% seen once. Sequencing was performed on blood. Receptor source: a young woman with Graves' hyperthyroidism.

This clonotype appeared a few times. The chain carries TRBV30 and TRBJ1-4, with D perhaps TRBD1 (5 bases). Trimming took 2 bases from V and 5 from J, leaving 12 bases between them. Germline CDR1 is GTSNPN and CDR2 is SVGIG (reference sequence). The CDR3 is made up of 14 amino acids. This CDR3 is CAWSFSRANEKLFF. CDR3 coding DNA: TGTGCCTGGAGTTTTTCCAGGGCGAATGAAAAACTGTTTTTT.

This clonotype has just a few counts. The chain uses TRBV9 and TRBJ2-3, with no clear D. Deletions cut 4 bases from V and 0 bases from J, with 12 bases between. The CDR3 loop spans 15 amino acids. Germline V gives CDR1 SGDLS, CDR2 YYNGEE. CDR3 protein: CASSTRQASTDTQYF. The CDR3 bases are TGTGCCAGCAGCACCCGACAAGCTAGCACAGATACGCAGTATTTT.

Regarding this clonotype: This may be a read error, as it is one base from a much larger clone. The J gene is TRBJ1-3, the V gene TRBV28, with a tentative D call TRBD1 (5 bases). The germline CDR1 and CDR2 sequences are MDHEN and SYDVKM. The CDR3 runs to 15 residues. V lost 7 bases and J lost 11, with 24 bases in between. As DNA, the CDR3 is TGTGCCAGCACCACCGGGACGTCGGTGAAAGGGGCCATATATTTT. It yields the protein CASTTGTSVKGAIYF.

In its sample, this clonotype was seen many times. The V call is TRBV5-5, the J call TRBJ1-2; D remains unclear. The CDR3 is made up of 12 amino acids. V dropped 4 bases and J dropped 5 bases, with 9 bases sitting between them. Germline V CDR1 and CDR2: SGHKS, YYEKEE (reference sequence). The CDR3 loop is CASSGDRYGYTF. The CDR3, as DNA: TGTGCCAGCAGCGGTGATAGATATGGCTACACCTTC.

This chain links TRBV4-1 with TRBJ2-7, with TRBD2 matching over 7 bases. The trim removed 1 base at V and 0 bases at J, leaving 6 bases unmatched. The CDR3 is 16 amino acids. Germline assignment: CDR1 MGHRA and CDR2 YSYEKL. The CDR3 is CASSQGGLSYSYEQYF. Here the CDR3 DNA reads TGCGCCAGCAGCCAAGGGGGACTATCATACTCCTACGAGCAGTACTTC.

The chain has TRBV10-2 and TRBJ1-1; no clear D gene. Trimming left V 5 bases short and J 1 base short, with 8 bases between. The CDR3 covers 13 residues. Germline assignment: CDR1 WSHSY and CDR2 SAAADI. The CDR3 here is CASSLDENTEAFF. DNA of the CDR3: TGCGCCAGCAGTTTGGACGAGAACACTGAAGCTTTCTTT.

Only a few counts were recorded for this clonotype. The chain joins TRBV3-1 to TRBJ2-1; D unclear. V dropped 4 bases and J dropped 0 bases, with 7 bases sitting between them. Per the germline V gene, CDR1 is LGHDT and CDR2 is YNNKEL (reference sequence). The length of the CDR3 is 14 residues. The CDR3 loop is CASSLLTSYNEQFF. The CDR3 DNA follows: TGTGCCAGCAGCCTCCTAACCTCCTACAATGAGCAGTTCTTC.

This clonotype has just a few counts. The rearrangement uses TRBV15 and TRBJ2-2; 8 bases align to TRBD2. The germline V gene encodes CDR1 LNHNV and CDR2 YYDKDF (reference sequence). V was clipped by 0 bases and J by 1 base; unmatched bases: 4. This CDR3 is built from 17 residues. The CDR3 reads CATSRDHLAGNTGELFF. The CDR3 bases are TGTGCCACCAGCAGAGATCACCTAGCGGGGAACACCGGGGAGCTGTTTTTT. Based on the CDR3 plus reference TRBV15 and TRBJ2-2, the full variable domain is DAMVIQNPRYQVTQFGKPVTLSCSQTLNHNVMYWYQQKSSQAPKLLFHYYDKDFNNEADTPDNFQSRRPNTSFCFLDIRSPGLGDTAMYLCATSRDHLAGNTGELFFGEGSRLTVL.

This clonotype was observed a handful of times. The chain joins TRBV19 to TRBJ2-1, with 9 positions matching TRBD2. The CDR3 has 21 residues. Germline V gene sequence: CDR1 LNHDA, CDR2 SQIVND (reference sequence). The V and J ends lost 4 bases and 1 base, in that order; junction bases with no gene match: 20. In DNA, the CDR3 is TGTGCCAGTAGTACCCGACCTCTCCTGTCTAGCGGGAAGGGTTCCTACAATGAGCAGTTCTTC. Translating it yields CASSTRPLLSSGKGSYNEQFF.